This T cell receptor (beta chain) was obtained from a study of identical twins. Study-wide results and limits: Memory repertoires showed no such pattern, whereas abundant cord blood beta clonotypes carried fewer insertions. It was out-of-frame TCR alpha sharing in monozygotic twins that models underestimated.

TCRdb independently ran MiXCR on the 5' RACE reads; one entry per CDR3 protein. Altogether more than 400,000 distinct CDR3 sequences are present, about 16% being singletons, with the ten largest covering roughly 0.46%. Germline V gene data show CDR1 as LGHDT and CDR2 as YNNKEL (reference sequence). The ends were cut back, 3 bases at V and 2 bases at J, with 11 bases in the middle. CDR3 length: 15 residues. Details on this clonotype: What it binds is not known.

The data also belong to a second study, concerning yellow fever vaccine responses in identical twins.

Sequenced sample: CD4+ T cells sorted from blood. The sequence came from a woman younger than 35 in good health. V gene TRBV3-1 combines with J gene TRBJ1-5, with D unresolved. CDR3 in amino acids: CASSQTSGGNQPQHF. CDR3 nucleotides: TGTGCCAGCAGCCAGACTTCTGGGGGCAATCAGCCCCAGCATTTT. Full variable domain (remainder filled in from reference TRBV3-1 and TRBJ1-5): DTAVSQTPKYLVTQMGNDKSIKCEQNLGHDTMYWYKQDSKKFLKIMFSYNNKELIINETVPNRFSPKSPDKAHLNLHINSLELGDSAVYFCASSQTSGGNQPQHFGDGTRLSIL.